The 14 T cell receptor beta chains given below trace back to one sample, sequenced in a study of naive and memory T cell subsets. Antigens of these TCRs are unknown. An equimolar mix of two oligonucleotides served as the beta constant-region primer for TRBC1 and TRBC2. Nested alpha and beta constant-region primers with the SP2 primer drove four PCR rounds on ligated cDNA. Each CDR3 protein is one row after TCRdb ran MiXCR on the UMI-ligation and nested PCR reads. The sample consists of 99,000 or so distinct CDR3 sequences, about 14% of them appearing once. Findings of the study overall: A few larger clonotypes appeared in naive repertoires, especially CD8, possibly memory cells re-expressing CD45RA.

The sequenced sample was naive CD8+ T cells from blood. The receptors originated from a human donor in good health.

This clonotype came up many times. CDR3 residues: CAWSGLAATYEQYF. The CDR3 DNA follows: TGTGCCTGGAGTGGACTAGCGGCAACCTACGAGCAGTACTTC. V gene TRBV30 combines with J gene TRBJ2-7; 9 bases map to TRBD2. V was clipped by 1 base and J by 2 bases; unmatched bases: 3. This CDR3 has 14 amino acids. Germline V lookup: CDR1 GTSNPN, CDR2 SVGIG (reference sequence).

This clonotype showed up just a few times. V gene TRBV6-1 combines with J gene TRBJ1-5; D is unclear. Trimming took off 2 bases at V and 7 bases at J, with 9 bases between the two ends. The CDR3 consists of 13 residues. The germline V gene has CDR1 MNHNS and CDR2 SASEGT. This CDR3 reads CASSESLGQPQHF. The CDR3 DNA sequence: TGTGCCAGCAGTGAAAGTCTGGGCCAGCCCCAGCATTTT.

This clonotype showed up just a few times. The V gene is TRBV6-2 or TRBV6-3, the J gene TRBJ2-1; D is perhaps TRBD1 (5 bases). CDR1 and CDR2 (germline): MNHEY, SVGEGT. The CDR3 loop spans 16 amino acids. V lost 2 bases and J lost 6, with 17 bases in between. CDR3 sequence reads: CASSYDPLGVSNEQFF. CDR3 bases: TGTGCCAGCAGTTACGATCCCCTAGGGGTAAGCAATGAGCAGTTCTTC.

This clonotype turned up a few times. The V call is TRBV19, the J call TRBJ2-1; no firm D call. V was shortened by 3 bases and J by 7 bases, with 16 bases between the two germline ends. This CDR3 region has 15 residues. CDR1 LNHDA and CDR2 SQIVND come from the germline V gene (reference sequence). CDR3 region: CASSIYASGVNEQFF. CDR3 bases: TGTGCCAGTAGTATCTACGCGTCAGGCGTAAATGAGCAGTTCTTC.

This clonotype was seen a handful of times. The chain couples TRBV7-9 to TRBJ2-5; no definite D call. This CDR3 is 17 amino acids long. V was shortened by 5 bases and J by 1 base, with 20 bases between the two germline ends. Germline CDR1 is SEHNR and CDR2 is FQNEAQ (reference sequence). The CDR3, as DNA: TGTGCCAGCAGCCCCGTAATTCCTATTACGGGCCAAGAGACCCAGTACTTC. Its translation is CASSPVIPITGQETQYF. Combining the CDR3 with reference TRBV7-9 and TRBJ2-5 gives the whole variable domain DTGVSQNPRHKITKRGQNVTFRCDPISEHNRLYWYRQTLGQGPEFLTYFQNEAQLEKSRLLSDRFSAERPKGSFSTLEIQRTEQGDSAMYLCASSPVIPITGQETQYFGPGTRLLVL.

The chain has TRBV24-1 and TRBJ2-3, with a weak D call TRBD1 (6 bases). The CDR3 has 15 amino acids. From germline, CDR1 is KGHDR and CDR2 SFDVKD. V was pared by 4 bases and J by 3 bases, with 13 bases between. DNA for the CDR3: TGTGCCACCAGTGAGGGACAATGGCAGACAGATACGCAGTATTTT. Translated, it gives CATSEGQWQTDTQYF.

The rearrangement joins TRBV9 to TRBJ2-7; TRBD2 might be the D (5 bases). CDR1 SGDLS and CDR2 YYNGEE come from the germline V gene. This CDR3 is 14 amino acids long. The V end lost 0 bases, the J end lost 0 bases, and 7 bases lay between the germline ends. The CDR3 here is CASSVGGNSYEQYF. In nucleotides, the CDR3 is TGTGCCAGCAGCGTAGGAGGGAACTCCTACGAGCAGTACTTC.

The chain combines TRBV6-5 with TRBJ2-1; D gene ambiguous. Trimming left V 0 bases short and J 7 bases short, with 13 bases between. The CDR3 length is 15 residues. Germline lookup yields CDR1 MNHEY and CDR2 SVGAGI. The DNA of the CDR3 is TGTGCCAGCAGTTACTCGCTCGCCGGACCAAATGAGCAGTTCTTC. Encoded protein: CASSYSLAGPNEQFF.

In its sample, this clonotype was seen many times. V and J are TRBV7-2 and TRBJ1-5; TRBD1 is a possible D gene (5 bases). The ends were cut back, 1 base at V and 4 bases at J, with 5 bases in the middle. This CDR3 region has 13 residues. CDR1 and CDR2 from the germline V gene are SGHTA and FQGNSA. Here the CDR3 DNA reads TGTGCCAGCAGCTTAGACAGGAATCAGCCCCAGCATTTT. It codes for CASSLDRNQPQHF.

This chain connects TRBV25-1 to TRBJ1-1, with D perhaps TRBD1 (5 bases). Looked up from germline, CDR1 is MGHDK and CDR2 is SYGVNS. Trimming stripped 1 base from V and 4 bases from J, with 13 bases between. The CDR3 loop spans 15 amino acids. The CDR3 here is CASSEWNRGGTEAFF. The CDR3 coding sequence is TGTGCCAGCAGTGAATGGAACCGGGGCGGCACTGAAGCTTTCTTT.

The V and J genes are TRBV5-1 and TRBJ2-3; 7 positions agree with TRBD2. Germline CDR1 is SGHRS and CDR2 is YFSETQ. This CDR3 region has 16 residues. The junction had 8 bases not matched to a gene; V was cut back by 4 bases and J by 0 bases. In nucleotides, the CDR3 is TGCGCCAGCAGCGCAGAGCGGGGTGCTAGCACAGATACGCAGTATTTT. Its protein is CASSAERGASTDTQYF.

This clonotype was recorded many times. This chain joins TRBV4-3 and TRBJ1-1; D is undetermined. The CDR3 totals 12 residues. V was pared by 1 base and J by 9 bases, with 9 bases between. Germline CDR1 and CDR2: LGHNA and YSLEER. CDR3 residues: CASSQGADQAFF. The CDR3 DNA reads TGCGCCAGCAGCCAAGGGGCGGACCAAGCTTTCTTT.

This rearrangement joins TRBV6-2 or TRBV6-3 to TRBJ2-1, with TRBD1 identical over 7 bases. Germline CDR1 MNHEY, CDR2 SVGEGT. After removal of 6 bases from V and 7 bases from J, the junction contained 6 bases not matched to a gene. The CDR3 runs 13 residues. The CDR3 is CASRGTEKNEQFF. CDR3 sequence (DNA): TGTGCCAGCAGGGGGACAGAAAAAAATGAGCAGTTCTTC.

The J gene is TRBJ2-5, the V gene TRBV20-1, with no clear D. Germline lookup yields CDR1 DFQATT and CDR2 SNEGSKA (reference sequence). The V end lost 5 bases, the J end lost 2 bases, and 12 bases lay between the germline ends. The CDR3 runs to 13 residues. The CDR3, as DNA: TGCAGTGCTCCAACCCCCAGACAAGAGACCCAGTACTTC. Its protein product is CSAPTPRQETQYF.